These 7 T cell receptor beta chains were sequenced from one sample in a study of monozygotic twins with cystic fibrosis. Data came from immunoSEQ multiplex PCR; TCRdb stores just in-frame clones and leaves some out. Of around 34,000 clones in the sample, approximately 65% were seen once. Source material: blood. These receptors came from a girl aged 5-17 years with cystic fibrosis.

The chain carries TRBV11-2 and TRBJ1-4; tentatively, D is TRBD1 (6 bases). V was pared by 3 bases and J by 7 bases, with 12 bases between. The CDR3 is 14 residues long. Germline V gene lookup returns CDR1 SGHAT and CDR2 FQNNGV. This CDR3 reads CASSFQGGGEKLFF. For the CDR3, the DNA is TGTGCCAGCAGCTTCCAGGGAGGGGGTGAAAAACTGTTTTTT.

V and J are TRBV4-3 and TRBJ1-1; D is undetermined. The CDR3 contains 17 residues. V was cut by 0 bases and J by 0 bases, with 14 bases left in between. Germline V gene data show CDR1 as LGHNA and CDR2 as YSLEER. The CDR3 protein is CASSQDLRWAVNTEAFF. The CDR3 coding sequence is TGCGCCAGCAGCCAAGATCTTCGTTGGGCGGTGAACACTGAAGCTTTCTTT.

The chain recombines TRBV5-4 with TRBJ2-1; no clear D. Trimming removed 0 bases from V and 0 bases from J, with 10 bases in between. The germline gives CDR1 SGHNT, CDR2 YYREEE (reference sequence). The CDR3 loop spans 16 amino acids. The CDR3 nucleotides are TGTGCCAGCAGCTTGGGAGTAGCAGTCTCCTACAATGAGCAGTTCTTC. Translation: CASSLGVAVSYNEQFF.

This rearrangement joins TRBV18 to TRBJ2-3; D is unclear. V was shortened by 9 bases and J by 1 base, with 14 bases between the two germline ends. This CDR3 has 14 amino acids. Germline V gives CDR1 KGHSH, CDR2 LQKENI. Written as DNA, the CDR3 is TGTGCCAGTCGCCAGACACCAGGCACAGATACGCAGTATTTT. Amino acid sequence: CASRQTPGTDTQYF.

The rearrangement uses TRBV15 and TRBJ2-3; a weak D match, TRBD2 (5 bases). CDR1 is LNHNV and CDR2 is YYDKDF in the germline V gene (reference sequence). CDR3 length equals 13 residues. Trimming took 3 bases from V and 6 from J, leaving 10 bases between them. CDR3 nucleotide sequence: TGTGCCACCAGCAGGTCGAGGGCGGATACGCAGTATTTT. It yields the protein CATSRSRADTQYF.

This clone showed up just a few times. The rearrangement links TRBV25-1 to TRBJ2-1, with 8 bases matching TRBD1. The CDR3 has 15 residues. The V gene end was trimmed by 7 bases and the J gene end by 7 bases; junction bases not matched to a gene: 12. Looked up from germline, CDR1 is MGHDK and CDR2 is SYGVNS. CDR3 sequence reads: CASTGRYRGSNEQFF. In DNA form, the CDR3 reads TGTGCCAGCACAGGTAGGTACAGGGGGTCGAATGAGCAGTTCTTC.

This clone has more than one count but fewer than ten. The rearrangement uses TRBV28 and TRBJ2-7; D might be TRBD1 (6 bases). V gave up 6 bases and J gave up 5 bases, with 20 bases separating them. Germline CDR1 MDHEN, CDR2 SYDVKM. This CDR3 comprises 15 residues. CDR3 loop: CASRTGVDSGNEQYV. The DNA of the CDR3 is TGTGCCAGCAGAACCGGTGTGGACAGCGGAAACGAGCAGTACGTC.